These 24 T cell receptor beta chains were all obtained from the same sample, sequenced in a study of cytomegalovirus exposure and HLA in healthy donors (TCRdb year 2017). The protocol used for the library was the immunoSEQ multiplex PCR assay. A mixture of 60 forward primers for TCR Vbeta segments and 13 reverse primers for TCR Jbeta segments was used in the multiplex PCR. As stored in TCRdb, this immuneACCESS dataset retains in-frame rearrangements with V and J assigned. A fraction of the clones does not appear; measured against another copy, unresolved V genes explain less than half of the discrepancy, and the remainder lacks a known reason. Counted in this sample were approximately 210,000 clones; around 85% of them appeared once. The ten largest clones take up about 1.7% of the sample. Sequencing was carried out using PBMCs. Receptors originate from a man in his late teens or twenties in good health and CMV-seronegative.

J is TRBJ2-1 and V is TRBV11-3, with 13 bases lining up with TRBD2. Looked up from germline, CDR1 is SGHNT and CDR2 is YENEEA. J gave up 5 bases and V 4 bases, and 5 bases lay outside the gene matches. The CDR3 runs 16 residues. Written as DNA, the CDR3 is TGTGCCAGCAGCTCACTAGCGGGGGGGCGTAACAATGAGCAGTTCTTC. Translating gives CASSSLAGGRNNEQFF. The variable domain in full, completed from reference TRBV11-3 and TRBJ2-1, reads EAGVVQSPRYKIIEKKQPVAFWCNPISGHNTLYWYLQNLGQGPELLIRYENEEAVDDSQLPKDRFSAERLKGVDSTLKIQPAELGDSAVYLCASSSLAGGRNNEQFFGPGTRLTVL.

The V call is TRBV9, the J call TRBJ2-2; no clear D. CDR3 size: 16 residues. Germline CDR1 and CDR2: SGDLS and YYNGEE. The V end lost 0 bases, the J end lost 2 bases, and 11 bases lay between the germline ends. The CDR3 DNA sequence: TGTGCCAGCAGCGTAGATCCTAGGCTAAACACCGGGGAGCTGTTTTTT. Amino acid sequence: CASSVDPRLNTGELFF.

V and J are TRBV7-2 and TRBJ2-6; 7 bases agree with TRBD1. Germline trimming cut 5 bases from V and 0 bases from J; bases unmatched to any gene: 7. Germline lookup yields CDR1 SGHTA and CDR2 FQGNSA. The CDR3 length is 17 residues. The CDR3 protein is CASSRTGLPSGANVLTF. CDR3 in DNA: TGTGCCAGCAGCCGGACAGGATTACCCTCTGGGGCCAACGTCCTGACTTTC.

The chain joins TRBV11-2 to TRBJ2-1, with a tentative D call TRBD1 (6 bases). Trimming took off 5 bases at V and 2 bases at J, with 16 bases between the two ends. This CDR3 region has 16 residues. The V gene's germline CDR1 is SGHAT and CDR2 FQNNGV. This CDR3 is CASSTGEGVPYNEQFF. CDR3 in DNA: TGTGCCAGCAGCACCGGAGAGGGGGTGCCCTACAATGAGCAGTTCTTC. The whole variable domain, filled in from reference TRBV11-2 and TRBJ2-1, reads EAGVAQSPRYKIIEKRQSVAFWCNPISGHATLYWYQQILGQGPKLLIQFQNNGVVDDSQLPKDRFSAERLKGVDSTLKIQPAKLEDSAVYLCASSTGEGVPYNEQFFGPGTRLTVL.

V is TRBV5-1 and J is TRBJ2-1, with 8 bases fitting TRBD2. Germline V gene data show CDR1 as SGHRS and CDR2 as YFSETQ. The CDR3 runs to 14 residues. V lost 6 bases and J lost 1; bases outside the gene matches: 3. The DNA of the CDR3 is TGCGCCAGCATGCTAGCGGGTTCCTACAATGAGCAGTTCTTC. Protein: CASMLAGSYNEQFF.

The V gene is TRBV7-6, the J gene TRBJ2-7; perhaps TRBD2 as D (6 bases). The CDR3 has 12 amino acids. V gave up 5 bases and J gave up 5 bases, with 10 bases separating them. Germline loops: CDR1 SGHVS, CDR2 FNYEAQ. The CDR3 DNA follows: TGTGCCAGCAGCCAACCTAGCGACGAGCAGTACTTC. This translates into CASSQPSDEQYF.

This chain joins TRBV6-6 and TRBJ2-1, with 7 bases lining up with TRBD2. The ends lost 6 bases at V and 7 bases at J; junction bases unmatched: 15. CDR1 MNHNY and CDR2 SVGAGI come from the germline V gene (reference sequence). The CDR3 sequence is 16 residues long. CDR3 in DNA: TGTGCCAGCAGGCCGGTGCGCGGGAGTGCCGGGAATGAGCAGTTCTTC. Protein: CASRPVRGSAGNEQFF.

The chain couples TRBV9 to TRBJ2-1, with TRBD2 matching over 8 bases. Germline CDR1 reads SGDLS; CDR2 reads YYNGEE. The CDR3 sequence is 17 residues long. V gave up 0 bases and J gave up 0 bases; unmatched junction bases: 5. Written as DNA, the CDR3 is TGTGCCAGCAGCGTAGGTAGCGGGGTGAGCTCCTACAATGAGCAGTTCTTC. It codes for CASSVGSGVSSYNEQFF. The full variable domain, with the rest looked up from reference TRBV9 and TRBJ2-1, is DSGVTQTPKHLITATGQRVTLRCSPRSGDLSVYWYQQSLDQGLQFLIQYYNGEERAKGNILERFSAQQFPDLHSELNLSSLELGDSALYFCASSVGSGVSSYNEQFFGPGTRLTVL.

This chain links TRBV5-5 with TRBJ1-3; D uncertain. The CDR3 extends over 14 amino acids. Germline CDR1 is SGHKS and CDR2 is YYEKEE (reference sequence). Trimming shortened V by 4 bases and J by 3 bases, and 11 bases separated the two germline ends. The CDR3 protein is CASSPLRDGNTIYF. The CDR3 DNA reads TGTGCCAGCAGCCCCCTCCGGGATGGAAACACCATATATTTT.

CDR3 region: CASSHRPGAGQETQYF. CDR3 DNA: TGTGCCAGCAGCCATAGGCCAGGGGCAGGACAAGAGACCCAGTACTTC. The J gene is TRBJ2-5, the V gene TRBV14; D is possibly TRBD1 (6 bases). The CDR3 loop spans 16 amino acids. V was clipped by 3 bases and J by 2 bases, with 16 bases between them. Germline CDR1 reads SGHDN; CDR2 reads FVKESK. Filled out from reference TRBV14 and TRBJ2-5, the complete variable domain reads EAGVTQFPSHSVIEKGQTVTLRCDPISGHDNLYWYRRVMGKEIKFLLHFVKESKQDESGMPNNRFLAERTGGTYSTLKVQPAELEDSGVYFCASSHRPGAGQETQYFGPGTRLLVL.

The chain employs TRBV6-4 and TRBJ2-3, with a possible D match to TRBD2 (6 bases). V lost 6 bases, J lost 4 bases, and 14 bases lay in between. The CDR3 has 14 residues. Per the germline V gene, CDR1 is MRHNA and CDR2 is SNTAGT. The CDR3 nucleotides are TGTGCCAGCAGCGCCCGGGGGTGCGCAGATACGCAGTATTTT. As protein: CASSARGCADTQYF.

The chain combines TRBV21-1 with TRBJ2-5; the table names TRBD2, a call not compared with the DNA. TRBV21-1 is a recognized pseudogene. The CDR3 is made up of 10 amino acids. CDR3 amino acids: CASSYRAQYF. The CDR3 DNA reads TGTGCCAGCAGCTATCGGGCCCAGTACTTC.

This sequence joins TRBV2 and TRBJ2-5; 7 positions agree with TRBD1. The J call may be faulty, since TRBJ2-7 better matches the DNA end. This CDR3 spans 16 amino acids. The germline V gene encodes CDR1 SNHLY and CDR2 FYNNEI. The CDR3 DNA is TGTGCCAGCAGTGAATATTTGACAGGGTCTCGATACGAGCAGTACTTC. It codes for CASSEYLTGSRYEQYF.

The CDR3 DNA follows: TGCGCCAGCAGCCAAAGGACAGGGCGAAACACCATATATTTT. Amino acids: CASSQRTGRNTIYF. The V gene is TRBV4-1, the J gene TRBJ1-3, with 8 bases lining up with TRBD1. CDR1 and CDR2 (germline): MGHRA, YSYEKL. This CDR3 spans 14 amino acids. The ends lost 2 bases at V and 5 bases at J; junction bases unmatched: 2.

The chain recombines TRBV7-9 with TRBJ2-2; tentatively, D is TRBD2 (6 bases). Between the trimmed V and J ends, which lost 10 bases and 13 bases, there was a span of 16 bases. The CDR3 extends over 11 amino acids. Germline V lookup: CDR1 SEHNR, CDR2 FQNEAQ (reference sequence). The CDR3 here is CANFQGSGLFF. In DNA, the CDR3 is TGTGCCAACTTTCAGGGTAGCGGGCTGTTTTTT.

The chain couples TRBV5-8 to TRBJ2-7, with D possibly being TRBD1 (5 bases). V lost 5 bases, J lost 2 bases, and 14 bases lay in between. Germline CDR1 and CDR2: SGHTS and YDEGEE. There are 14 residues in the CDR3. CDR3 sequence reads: CASRSPRQTYEQYF. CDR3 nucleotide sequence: TGTGCCAGCAGGTCGCCACGACAGACCTACGAGCAGTACTTC.

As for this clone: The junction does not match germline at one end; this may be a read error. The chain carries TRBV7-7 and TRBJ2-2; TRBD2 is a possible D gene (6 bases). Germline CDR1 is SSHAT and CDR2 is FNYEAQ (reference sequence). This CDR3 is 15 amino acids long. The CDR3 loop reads CASSLRLGNTGELFF. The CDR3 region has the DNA TGTGCTAGCAGCTTGAGACTAGGGAACACCGGGGAGCTGTTTTTT.

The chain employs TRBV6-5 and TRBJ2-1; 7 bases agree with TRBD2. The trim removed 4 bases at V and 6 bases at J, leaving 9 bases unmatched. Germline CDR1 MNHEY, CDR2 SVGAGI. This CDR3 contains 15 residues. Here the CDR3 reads CASSWAAGVSNEQFF. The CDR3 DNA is TGTGCCAGCAGTTGGGCGGCGGGAGTAAGCAATGAGCAGTTCTTC.

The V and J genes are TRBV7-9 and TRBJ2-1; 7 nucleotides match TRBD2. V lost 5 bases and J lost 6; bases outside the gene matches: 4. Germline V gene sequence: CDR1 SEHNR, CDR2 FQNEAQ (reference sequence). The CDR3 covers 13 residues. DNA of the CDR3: TGTGCCAGCAGCCCGGGGACTATCAATGAGCAGTTCTTC. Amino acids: CASSPGTINEQFF. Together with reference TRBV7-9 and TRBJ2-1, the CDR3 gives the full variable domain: DTGVSQNPRHKITKRGQNVTFRCDPISEHNRLYWYRQTLGQGPEFLTYFQNEAQLEKSRLLSDRFSAERPKGSFSTLEIQRTEQGDSAMYLCASSPGTINEQFFGPGTRLTVL.

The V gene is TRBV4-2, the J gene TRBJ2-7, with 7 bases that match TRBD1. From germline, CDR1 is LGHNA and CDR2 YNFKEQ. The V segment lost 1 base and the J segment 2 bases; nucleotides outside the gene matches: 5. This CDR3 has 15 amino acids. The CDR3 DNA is TGTGCCAGCAGCCAAGGTTCGGGACAGACCTACGAGCAGTACTTC. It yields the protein CASSQGSGQTYEQYF.

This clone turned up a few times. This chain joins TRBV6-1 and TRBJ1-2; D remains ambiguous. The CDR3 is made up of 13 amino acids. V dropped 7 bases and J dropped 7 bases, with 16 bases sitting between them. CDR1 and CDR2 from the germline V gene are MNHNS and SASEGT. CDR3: CASIALVSSGYTF. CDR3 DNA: TGTGCCAGCATAGCCCTCGTCTCCAGTGGCTACACCTTC.

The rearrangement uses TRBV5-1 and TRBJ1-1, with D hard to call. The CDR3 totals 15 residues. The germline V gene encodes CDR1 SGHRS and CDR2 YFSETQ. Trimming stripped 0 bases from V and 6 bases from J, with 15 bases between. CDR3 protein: CASSLAGQPGAEAFF. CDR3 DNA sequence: TGCGCCAGCAGCTTGGCCGGTCAGCCCGGGGCTGAAGCTTTCTTT.

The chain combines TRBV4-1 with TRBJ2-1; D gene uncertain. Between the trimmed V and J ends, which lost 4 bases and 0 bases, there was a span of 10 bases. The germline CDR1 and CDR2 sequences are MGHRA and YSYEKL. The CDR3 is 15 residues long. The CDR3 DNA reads TGCGCCAGCAGCCTCGGCGGAGACTCCTACAATGAGCAGTTCTTC. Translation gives CASSLGGDSYNEQFF.

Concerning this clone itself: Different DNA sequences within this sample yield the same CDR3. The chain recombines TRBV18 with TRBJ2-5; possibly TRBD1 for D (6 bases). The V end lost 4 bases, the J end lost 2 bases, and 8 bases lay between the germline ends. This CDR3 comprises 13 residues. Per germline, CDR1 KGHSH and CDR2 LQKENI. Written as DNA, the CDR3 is TGTGCCAGCTCACGCGACAGGCAAGAGACCCAGTACTTC. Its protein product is CASSRDRQETQYF.